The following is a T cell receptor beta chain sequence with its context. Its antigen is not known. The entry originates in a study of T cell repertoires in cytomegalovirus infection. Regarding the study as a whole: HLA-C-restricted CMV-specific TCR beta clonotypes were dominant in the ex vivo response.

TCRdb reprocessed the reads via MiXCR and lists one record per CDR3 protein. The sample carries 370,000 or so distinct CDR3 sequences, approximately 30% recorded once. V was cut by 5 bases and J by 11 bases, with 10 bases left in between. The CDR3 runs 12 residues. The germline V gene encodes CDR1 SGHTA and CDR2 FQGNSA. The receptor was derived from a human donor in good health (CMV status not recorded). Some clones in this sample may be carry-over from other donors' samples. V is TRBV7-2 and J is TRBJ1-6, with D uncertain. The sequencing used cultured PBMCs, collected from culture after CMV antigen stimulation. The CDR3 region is CASSAGIPPLHF. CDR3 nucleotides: TGTGCCAGCAGCGCAGGAATCCCACCCCTCCACTTT.